This T cell receptor beta chain comes out of a study of T cell responses to AZD1222 COVID-19 vaccine. A note on this clone: Its antigen is still unknown.

The protocol was immunoSEQ multiplex PCR, while the TCRdb copy is restricted to in-frame clones and leaves out a portion. The table lists 150,000 or so clones, approximately 88% of them singletons. Study-level results: Repertoires in all cases were sampled only once the peak T cell response had passed. Seropositive at baseline were only a handful of AZD1222 recipients. Targets within unmutated variant regions were reportedly found for nearly half of spike-specific TCRs.

Germline CDR1 and CDR2: SGHVS and FQNEAQ. The CDR3 totals 18 residues. Trimming took 7 bases from V and 4 from J; bases not matched to a gene: 17. The gene calls are TRBV7-8 and TRBJ1-4; 8 bases match TRBD1. The TCR was taken from an adult in good health. This material consisted of peripheral blood, taken on day 0 of MenACWY control vaccination. CDR3: CASKRGPWTGSNNEKLFF. The CDR3 coding sequence is TGTGCCAGCAAAAGGGGTCCCTGGACAGGGTCAAATAATGAAAAACTGTTTTTT.